What follows are 22 T cell receptor beta chains derived from one specimen sequenced in a study of T-cell memory formation after mild COVID-19. TCRdb re-derived calls from the 5' RACE reads in MiXCR, one entry per CDR3 protein. The sample carries 310,000 or so distinct CDR3 sequences, about 15% recorded once. The sample consisted of PBMCs or a T cell subset sorted from them (not recorded which). These receptors originate from a young man who had mild COVID-19 (a few samples of this study predate the infection). Cell type and time point are not known.

In DNA, the CDR3 is TGTGCCAGCAGCTTGGACAACATGAACACTGAAGCTTTCTTT. Translated, it gives CASSLDNMNTEAFF. V is TRBV5-4 and J is TRBJ1-1; D uncertain. The CDR3 sequence is 14 residues long. The germline CDR1 and CDR2 sequences are SGHNT and YYREEE (reference sequence). Deletions cut 0 bases from V and 0 bases from J, with 6 bases between.

This clonotype was observed a few times. The chain combines TRBV2 with TRBJ1-5; possible D gene TRBD1, 5 bases. The CDR3 has 14 amino acids. The V end was cut by 3 bases, the J end by 6 bases, with 12 bases between. Germline lookup yields CDR1 SNHLY and CDR2 FYNNEI. CDR3 residues: CASSEGGVSQPQHF. As DNA, the CDR3 is TGTGCCAGCAGTGAGGGGGGGGTTAGTCAGCCCCAGCATTTT. The full variable domain, with the rest looked up from reference TRBV2 and TRBJ1-5, is EPEVTQTPSHQVTQMGQEVILRCVPISNHLYFYWYRQILGQKVEFLVSFYNNEISEKSEIFDDQFSVERPDGSNFTLKIRSTKLEDSAMYFCASSEGGVSQPQHFGDGTRLSIL.

The rearrangement uses TRBV7-9 and TRBJ2-5; 8 bases line up with TRBD1. The CDR3 has 15 residues. With 4 bases clipped from V and 7 bases from J, the junction kept 11 bases outside the gene matches. CDR1 and CDR2 from the germline V gene are SEHNR and FQNEAQ (reference sequence). The CDR3 here is CASSSVKTGGGTQYF. The CDR3 DNA is TGTGCCAGCAGCTCAGTAAAAACAGGGGGTGGGACCCAGTACTTC. Supplemented by reference TRBV7-9 and TRBJ2-5, the full variable domain reads DTGVSQNPRHKITKRGQNVTFRCDPISEHNRLYWYRQTLGQGPEFLTYFQNEAQLEKSRLLSDRFSAERPKGSFSTLEIQRTEQGDSAMYLCASSSVKTGGGTQYFGPGTRLLVL.

This clonotype was counted many times. The chain links TRBV11-2 to TRBJ2-3; no reliable D call. Trimming stripped 1 base from V and 14 bases from J, with 7 bases between. CDR1 and CDR2 (germline): SGHAT, FQNNGV. The CDR3 consists of 10 residues. The CDR3 region is CASSLGIGYF. The CDR3 nucleotides are TGTGCCAGCAGCTTAGGCATTGGGTATTTT.

The chain's CDR3 is CSVRTENTEAFF. The CDR3 region has the DNA TGCAGCGTGCGGACGGAGAACACTGAAGCTTTCTTT. This rearrangement joins TRBV29-1 to TRBJ1-1; D uncertain. The CDR3 loop spans 12 amino acids. Germline CDR1 reads SQVTM; CDR2 reads ANQGSEA. The V end was cut by 6 bases, the J end by 1 base, with 9 bases between.

This clonotype was counted at least ten times. The rearrangement joins TRBV25-1 to TRBJ2-2, with D possibly TRBD2 on 6 matching bases. This CDR3 region has 19 residues. Germline V gene sequence: CDR1 MGHDK, CDR2 SYGVNS. Between the trimmed V and J ends, which lost 6 bases and 0 bases, there was a span of 23 bases. CDR3 in amino acids: CASSPVRVGGLSNTGELFF. The CDR3 DNA sequence: TGTGCCAGCAGCCCAGTGAGGGTGGGGGGTTTGTCGAACACCGGGGAGCTGTTTTTT. Full variable domain (remainder filled in from reference TRBV25-1 and TRBJ2-2): EADIYQTPRYLVIGTGKKITLECSQTMGHDKMYWYQQDPGMELHLIHYSYGVNSTEKGDLSSESTVSRIRTEHFPLTLESARPSHTSQYLCASSPVRVGGLSNTGELFFGEGSRLTVL.

The chain combines TRBV21-1 with TRBJ1-1. TRBV21-1 is recorded as a pseudogene. The CDR3 is made up of 12 amino acids. CDR3 region: CASSKSNTEAFF. Here the CDR3 DNA reads TGTGCCAGCAGCAAAAGTAACACTGAAGCTTTCTTT.

This clonotype was picked up many times. The CDR3 DNA sequence: TGTGCCAGCTCACCCCAGGAGAACACTGAAGCTTTCTTT. Amino acid sequence: CASSPQENTEAFF. J is TRBJ1-1 and V is TRBV18; D unresolved. V lost 3 bases and J 1 base, leaving 6 bases between the germline ends. The CDR3 extends over 13 amino acids. Per germline, CDR1 KGHSH and CDR2 LQKENI.

This clonotype was observed many times. V gene TRBV6-2 or TRBV6-3 combines with J gene TRBJ2-1, with D perhaps TRBD1 or TRBD2 (6 bases each). The ends were cut back, 4 bases at V and 9 bases at J, with 10 bases in the middle. The CDR3 runs to 12 residues. In germline, CDR1 is MNHEY, CDR2 SVGEGT. CDR3 amino acids: CASSLWGAEQFF. The CDR3 DNA reads as TGTGCCAGCAGTTTATGGGGGGCTGAGCAGTTCTTC.

The rearrangement joins TRBV5-5 to TRBJ1-3; no clear D. The CDR3 is made up of 16 amino acids. V was trimmed by 4 bases and J by 0 bases, leaving 14 bases between them. CDR1 and CDR2 from the germline V gene are SGHKS and YYEKEE (reference sequence). CDR3 sequence (DNA): TGTGCCAGCAGCGGGTCCACCACGAGCTCTGGAAACACCATATATTTT. Translation gives CASSGSTTSSGNTIYF. The entire variable domain, with the rest obtained from reference TRBV5-5 and TRBJ1-3, is as follows: DAGVTQSPTHLIKTRGQQVTLRCSPISGHKSVSWYQQVLGQGPQFIFQYYEKEERGRGNFPDRFSARQFPNYSSELNVNALLLGDSALYLCASSGSTTSSGNTIYFGEGSWLTVV.

The table lists this clonotype with a few counts. The chain uses TRBV15 and TRBJ2-1; D remains ambiguous. This CDR3 is 11 amino acids long. Germline-derived CDR1 and CDR2 are LNHNV and YYDKDF (reference sequence). Between the trimmed V and J ends, which lost 4 bases and 10 bases, there was a span of 8 bases. The CDR3 loop is CATSTSTEQFF. The CDR3 DNA reads TGTGCCACCAGCACAAGCACAGAGCAGTTCTTC.

This clonotype showed up just a few times. This rearrangement joins TRBV7-9 to TRBJ1-5, with 9 bases matching TRBD1. The CDR3 is 14 amino acids. Germline V CDR1 and CDR2: SEHNR, FQNEAQ (reference sequence). V was clipped by 3 bases and J by 5 bases; unmatched bases: 2. CDR3 sequence (DNA): TGTGCCAGCAGCTTGACAGGGGGGGATCAGCCCCAGCATTTT. It specifies CASSLTGGDQPQHF. The variable domain in full, with the rest retrieved from reference TRBV7-9 and TRBJ1-5, is DTGVSQNPRHKITKRGQNVTFRCDPISEHNRLYWYRQTLGQGPEFLTYFQNEAQLEKSRLLSDRFSAERPKGSFSTLEIQRTEQGDSAMYLCASSLTGGDQPQHFGDGTRLSIL.

This chain connects TRBV12-3 or TRBV12-4 to TRBJ1-1; D possibly corresponds to TRBD1 (6 bases). The CDR3 runs to 15 residues. V was pared by 2 bases and J by 5 bases, with 15 bases between. The CDR3 spells CASSLTSQGGTEAFF. For the CDR3, the DNA is TGTGCCAGCAGTTTAACTTCACAGGGAGGGACTGAAGCTTTCTTT.

This clonotype has a count of ten or more. The chain has TRBV4-2 and TRBJ2-5; a possible D gene is TRBD1 (6 bases). Trimming stripped 0 bases from V and 5 bases from J, with 7 bases between. The CDR3 consists of 13 residues. The V gene's germline CDR1 is LGHNA and CDR2 YNFKEQ. DNA for the CDR3: TGTGCCAGCAGCCAAGATCAGGGGGAGACCCAGTACTTC. It is translated as CASSQDQGETQYF.

J is TRBJ1-2 and V is TRBV30; 11 bases line up with TRBD1. In germline, CDR1 is GTSNPN, CDR2 SVGIG (reference sequence). This CDR3 is built from 15 residues. V lost 3 bases, J lost 6 bases, and 9 bases stayed unmatched. The CDR3: CAWSFNGQGANGYTF. CDR3 nucleotide sequence: TGTGCCTGGAGCTTCAACGGACAGGGGGCGAATGGCTACACCTTC. Filled out from reference TRBV30 and TRBJ1-2, the complete variable domain reads SQTIHQWPATLVQPVGSPLSLECTVEGTSNPNLYWYRQAAGRGLQLLFYSVGIGQISSEVPQNLSASRPQDRQFILSSKKLLLSDSGFYLCAWSFNGQGANGYTFGSGTRLTVV.

There are many counts of this clonotype. The chain links TRBV4-3 to TRBJ2-7; a weak D match, TRBD2 (6 bases). V shed 0 bases and J shed 4 bases, with 10 bases lying between them. The CDR3 length is 14 residues. Germline CDR1 and CDR2: LGHNA and YSLEER. The CDR3 reads CASSQDWGRYEQYF. Here the CDR3 DNA reads TGCGCCAGCAGCCAAGATTGGGGGAGGTACGAGCAGTACTTC.

This clonotype was counted between two and nine times. This chain uses TRBV2 with TRBJ1-2; D perhaps matches TRBD1 (6 bases). This CDR3 spans 13 amino acids. The V gene lost 4 bases and the J gene lost 4 bases, with 10 bases spanning the gap. Per the germline V gene, CDR1 is SNHLY and CDR2 is FYNNEI. CDR3 sequence (DNA): TGTGCCAGCAGTGTCGGCAGGGGCTATGGCTACACCTTC. Protein sequence: CASSVGRGYGYTF.

The chain recombines TRBV4-1 with TRBJ2-5, with 10 positions matching TRBD1. Looked up from germline, CDR1 is MGHRA and CDR2 is YSYEKL. Trimming took 4 bases from V and 1 from J; bases not matched to a gene: 6. The CDR3 totals 16 residues. CDR3 bases: TGCGCCAGCAGCCGGTCCGGGACAGGGGTCCAAGAGACCCAGTACTTC. Translation gives CASSRSGTGVQETQYF.

The gene calls are TRBV7-2 and TRBJ2-1, with 8 nucleotides matching TRBD2. The trim removed 7 bases at V and 4 bases at J, leaving 9 bases unmatched. Germline V lookup: CDR1 SGHTA, CDR2 FQGNSA. The CDR3 has 15 amino acids. The CDR3: CASMLRGGSYNEQFF. DNA for the CDR3: TGTGCCAGCATGCTCCGGGGGGGCTCTTACAATGAGCAGTTCTTC.

The chain recombines TRBV7-3 with TRBJ2-3, with TRBD1 matching 8 bases. The CDR3 spans 15 residues. V lost 5 bases to trimming and J lost 6 bases; unmatched junction nucleotides: 10. CDR1 and CDR2 from the germline V gene are SGHTA and FQGTGA. The CDR3 loop is CASSVHGQGVDTQYF. The CDR3 nucleotides are TGTGCCAGCAGCGTTCACGGACAGGGAGTGGATACGCAGTATTTT.

This clonotype turned up a few times. This sequence joins TRBV7-9 and TRBJ1-1; the match to TRBD1 covers 9 bases. Per the germline V gene, CDR1 is SEHNR and CDR2 is FQNEAQ (reference sequence). With 5 bases clipped from V and 11 bases from J, the junction kept 6 bases outside the gene matches. CDR3 length: 12 amino acids. This CDR3 reads CASSPGTGLAFF. In DNA, the CDR3 is TGTGCCAGCAGCCCCGGGACAGGGTTGGCTTTCTTT. The full variable domain, with the rest looked up from reference TRBV7-9 and TRBJ1-1, is DTGVSQNPRHKITKRGQNVTFRCDPISEHNRLYWYRQTLGQGPEFLTYFQNEAQLEKSRLLSDRFSAERPKGSFSTLEIQRTEQGDSAMYLCASSPGTGLAFFGQGTRLTVV.

The chain carries TRBV7-2 and TRBJ1-2; D is uncertain. The germline V gene has CDR1 SGHTA and CDR2 FQGNSA. V lost 5 bases and J 3 bases, leaving 10 bases between the germline ends. This CDR3 region has 13 residues. Here the CDR3 reads CASSIQEYYGYTF. As DNA, the CDR3 is TGTGCCAGCAGCATCCAGGAATACTATGGCTACACCTTC.